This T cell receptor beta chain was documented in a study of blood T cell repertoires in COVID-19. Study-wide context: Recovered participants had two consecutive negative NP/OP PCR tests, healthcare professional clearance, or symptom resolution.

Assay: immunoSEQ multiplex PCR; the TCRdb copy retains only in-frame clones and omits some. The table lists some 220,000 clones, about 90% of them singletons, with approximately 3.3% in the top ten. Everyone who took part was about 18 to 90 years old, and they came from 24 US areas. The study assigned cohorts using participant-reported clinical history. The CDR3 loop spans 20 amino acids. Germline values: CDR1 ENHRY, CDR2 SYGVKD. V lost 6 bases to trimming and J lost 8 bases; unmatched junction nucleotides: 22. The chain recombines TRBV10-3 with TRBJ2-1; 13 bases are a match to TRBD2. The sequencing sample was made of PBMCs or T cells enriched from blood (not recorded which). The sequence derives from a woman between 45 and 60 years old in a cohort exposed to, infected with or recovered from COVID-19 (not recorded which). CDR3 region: CAIRKWTSGGVSRRGDEQFF. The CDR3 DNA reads TGTGCCATCAGAAAGTGGACTAGCGGGGGTGTTTCTCGTCGGGGCGATGAGCAGTTCTTC.